These 23 T cell receptor beta chains originate from one sample sequenced in a study of naive and memory T cell subsets. The beta constant-region primer was an equimolar mix of two oligonucleotides covering TRBC1 and TRBC2. Ligated cDNA was amplified by four rounds of PCR with nested alpha and beta constant-region primers and SP2. TCRdb re-called the UMI-ligation and nested PCR reads through MiXCR, storing one row per CDR3 protein. The table includes roughly 150,000 distinct CDR3 sequences, 20% to 25% detected once. Study outcomes and limitations: Especially in CD8 cells, naive repertoires contained a few larger clonotypes, possibly CD45RA-re-expressing memory cells.

Antigen specificity for these receptors is unknown. The sample taken for sequencing was naive CD4+ T cells from blood. Receptors originate from a human donor in good health.

The chain recombines TRBV28 with TRBJ2-4; D is perhaps TRBD1 (5 bases). The germline V and J ends were trimmed by 1 base and 0 bases, with 7 bases remaining between them. The CDR3 is 15 residues long. The V gene's germline CDR1 is MDHEN and CDR2 SYDVKM. CDR3 sequence: CASSLSGKAKNIQYF. CDR3 coding DNA: TGTGCCAGCAGTTTATCAGGGAAAGCCAAAAACATTCAGTACTTC.

The sample holds many counts of this clonotype. CDR3 sequence (DNA): TGTGCCAGCACCGCCTGGGGGAGCAATCAGCCCCAGCATTTT. This gives the protein CASTAWGSNQPQHF. The V gene is TRBV27, the J gene TRBJ1-5, with D maybe TRBD1 (5 bases). Deletions cut 7 bases from V and 1 base from J, with 11 bases between. Germline CDR1 and CDR2: MNHEY and SMNVEV (reference sequence). The CDR3 runs 14 residues.

The V call is TRBV7-8, the J call TRBJ2-1, with TRBD2 identical over 7 bases. The CDR3 covers 15 residues. V lost 0 bases to trimming and J lost 10 bases; unmatched junction nucleotides: 9. Germline CDR1 SGHVS, CDR2 FQNEAQ. CDR3 nucleotide sequence: TGTGCCAGCAGCTTAGCGGGAGGGCCAGGTTACGAGCAGTTCTTC. Translation: CASSLAGGPGYEQFF.

This clonotype was counted only a few times. The chain employs TRBV9 and TRBJ1-1, with 7 bases matching TRBD1. V lost 3 bases, J lost 4 bases, and 12 bases stayed unmatched. The germline V gene encodes CDR1 SGDLS and CDR2 YYNGEE. CDR3 length equals 16 residues. This chain's CDR3 is CASSASTGVYRTEAFF. CDR3 sequence (DNA): TGTGCCAGCAGCGCGTCAACAGGGGTTTATCGCACTGAAGCTTTCTTT.

This clonotype was observed a handful of times. The rearrangement joins TRBV12-5 to TRBJ2-2, with 9 bases fitting TRBD2. V shed 6 bases and J 5 bases; nucleotides not matched to a gene: 7. Germline V gene sequence: CDR1 LGHNT, CDR2 FRNRAP. The CDR3 length is 15 residues. CDR3 sequence: CASGSGGRGTGELFF. The CDR3 DNA is TGTGCTAGTGGATCCGGCGGGAGGGGTACCGGGGAGCTGTTTTTT. Supplemented by reference TRBV12-5 and TRBJ2-2, the full variable domain reads DARVTQTPRHKVTEMGQEVTMRCQPILGHNTVFWYRQTMMQGLELLAYFRNRAPLDDSGMPKDRFSAEMPDATLATLKIQPSEPRDSAVYFCASGSGGRGTGELFFGEGSRLTVL.

The rearrangement links TRBV6-6 to TRBJ1-2, with 7 positions matching TRBD1. In germline, CDR1 is MNHNY, CDR2 SVGAGI (reference sequence). With V trimmed by 4 bases and J by 3 bases, 8 bases remained unmatched. The CDR3 covers 15 residues. The CDR3 DNA reads TGTGCCAGCAGTTGGGGGACAGTCGTTGACTATGGCTACACCTTC. This translates into CASSWGTVVDYGYTF.

This clonotype was seen ten or more times. The V gene is TRBV24-1, the J gene TRBJ2-1, with 9 nucleotides matching TRBD1. The CDR3 sequence is 16 residues long. In germline, CDR1 is KGHDR, CDR2 SFDVKD. With V trimmed by 5 bases and J by 4 bases, 8 bases remained unmatched. The DNA of the CDR3 is TGTGCCACCAGTGTACGGGACAGGGACCGATACAATGAGCAGTTCTTC. Translating gives CATSVRDRDRYNEQFF.

The J gene is TRBJ2-7, the V gene TRBV3-1; 10 positions match TRBD1. The CDR3 spans 14 residues. The junction had 5 bases not matched to a gene; V was cut back by 4 bases and J by 5 bases. Germline lookup yields CDR1 LGHDT and CDR2 YNNKEL (reference sequence). CDR3: CASSRPGQGNEQYF. CDR3 nucleotides: TGTGCCAGCAGCCGACCGGGACAGGGGAACGAGCAGTACTTC.

This clonotype was detected only a few times. The V gene is TRBV27, the J gene TRBJ1-1; TRBD1 is a possible D gene (5 bases). Per germline, CDR1 MNHEY and CDR2 SMNVEV (reference sequence). Trimming took 1 base from V and 6 from J, leaving 9 bases between them. The length of the CDR3 is 13 residues. As DNA, the CDR3 is TGTGCCAGCAGTTTATTCGCAGGGTCTGAAGCTTTCTTT. Protein sequence: CASSLFAGSEAFF.

The V call is TRBV6-5, the J call TRBJ1-5; D may be TRBD1 (6 bases). This CDR3 contains 13 residues. Trimming left V 6 bases short and J 4 bases short, with 10 bases between. Germline V gene lookup returns CDR1 MNHEY and CDR2 SVGAGI. Here the CDR3 reads CASRPTGNQPQHF. The CDR3 nucleotides read TGTGCCAGCAGACCCACAGGGAATCAGCCCCAGCATTTT.

The rearrangement links TRBV11-2 to TRBJ1-5; a weak D match, TRBD1 (5 bases). This CDR3 comprises 14 residues. Per the germline V gene, CDR1 is SGHAT and CDR2 is FQNNGV. Trimming pared 4 bases from V and 2 bases from J, leaving 9 bases between. The CDR3 DNA reads TGTGCCAGCAGCTCCGCGGGGGGCAATCAGCCCCAGCATTTT. This codes for CASSSAGGNQPQHF.

The gene calls are TRBV7-7 and TRBJ2-1; D perhaps matches TRBD1 (5 bases). Between the trimmed V and J ends, which lost 5 bases and 8 bases, there was a span of 16 bases. This CDR3 is built from 14 residues. CDR1 SSHAT and CDR2 FNYEAQ come from the germline V gene (reference sequence). The CDR3 protein is CASSKSARAHEQFF. CDR3 DNA sequence: TGTGCCAGCAGCAAGAGCGCCAGGGCCCATGAGCAGTTCTTC. Full variable domain (missing parts from reference TRBV7-7 and TRBJ2-1): GAGVSQSPRYKVTKRGQDVTLRCDPISSHATLYWYQQALGQGPEFLTYFNYEAQPDKSGLPSDRFSAERPEGSISTLTIQRTEQRDSAMYRCASSKSARAHEQFFGPGTRLTVL.

V usage is TRBV28 and J usage is TRBJ2-7; D is uncertain. V lost 4 bases and J lost 3, with 13 bases in between. This CDR3 region has 14 residues. CDR1 MDHEN and CDR2 SYDVKM come from the germline V gene. CDR3 nucleotide sequence: TGTGCCAGCAGTTCGCCAGGCCATCTCTACGAGCAGTACTTC. Translating it yields CASSSPGHLYEQYF.

This clonotype has at least ten counts. This rearrangement joins TRBV18 to TRBJ2-4; D is unclear. CDR1 and CDR2 from the germline V gene are KGHSH and LQKENI. Deletions cut 2 bases from V and 1 base from J, with 15 bases between. The CDR3 extends over 17 amino acids. CDR3 DNA sequence: TGTGCCAGCTCACCAGGCCTCTCCCATCTGGCCAAAAACATTCAGTACTTC. It codes for CASSPGLSHLAKNIQYF.

This clonotype has more than one count but fewer than ten. V and J are TRBV20-1 and TRBJ2-7; D remains unclear. Trimming pared 2 bases from V and 3 bases from J, leaving 14 bases between. Germline CDR1 and CDR2: DFQATT and SNEGSKA (reference sequence). CDR3 length equals 14 residues. The CDR3 bases are TGCAGTGCTAGACAGGCACAACCTAACTACGAGCAGTACTTC. Translating it yields CSARQAQPNYEQYF.

This chain joins TRBV3-1 and TRBJ2-4; tentative D call: TRBD2 (7 bases). Trimming took off 5 bases at V and 1 base at J, with 15 bases between the two ends. The CDR3 is 16 residues long. Looked up from germline, CDR1 is LGHDT and CDR2 is YNNKEL (reference sequence). The CDR3 DNA reads TGTGCCAGCAGCGGACAGAGGGGAGGGGCCAAAAACATTCAGTACTTC. This translates into CASSGQRGGAKNIQYF. The whole variable domain, filled in from reference TRBV3-1 and TRBJ2-4, reads DTAVSQTPKYLVTQMGNDKSIKCEQNLGHDTMYWYKQDSKKFLKIMFSYNNKELIINETVPNRFSPKSPDKAHLNLHINSLELGDSAVYFCASSGQRGGAKNIQYFGAGTRLSVL.

The chain carries TRBV7-8 and TRBJ1-1; no reliable D call. The CDR3 is 13 residues long. With 3 bases removed from V and 0 bases from J, the gap between germline ends came to 5 bases. Germline values: CDR1 SGHVS, CDR2 FQNEAQ. This chain's CDR3 is CASSFKMNTEAFF. The CDR3 nucleotides are TGTGCCAGCAGCTTTAAGATGAACACTGAAGCTTTCTTT.

The J gene is TRBJ1-6, the V gene TRBV20-1; TRBD1 matches 7 bases. With V trimmed by 6 bases and J by 6 bases, 14 bases remained unmatched. CDR1 is DFQATT and CDR2 is SNEGSKA in the germline V gene (reference sequence). The length of the CDR3 is 16 residues. The DNA of the CDR3 is TGCAGTGCCAGACGCACTGGACAGGCGGTTAATTCACCCCTCCACTTT. This codes for CSARRTGQAVNSPLHF.

The chain recombines TRBV3-1 with TRBJ1-1; weak D call: TRBD1 (6 bases). CDR3 size: 15 residues. Trimming cost V 4 bases and J 3 bases, with 15 bases left between them. The V gene's germline CDR1 is LGHDT and CDR2 YNNKEL (reference sequence). The CDR3 reads CASSRRGGEDTEAFF. Written as DNA, the CDR3 is TGTGCCAGCAGCCGCCGGGGGGGCGAGGACACTGAAGCTTTCTTT.

The rearrangement links TRBV18 to TRBJ1-1; D remains ambiguous. There are 14 residues in the CDR3. In germline, CDR1 is KGHSH, CDR2 LQKENI. V lost 4 bases and J lost 8, with 17 bases in between. The CDR3 spells CASSRSGIGEEAFF. For the CDR3, the DNA is TGTGCCAGCTCACGGTCCGGAATCGGGGAAGAAGCTTTCTTT.

This clonotype was seen a few times. DNA of the CDR3: TGTGCCAGCAGTAACAACAGGGCCGGGGGCTATGGCTACACCTTC. Translation gives CASSNNRAGGYGYTF. This chain connects TRBV6-5 to TRBJ1-2, with D tentatively TRBD1 (6 bases). In germline, CDR1 is MNHEY, CDR2 SVGAGI. V was trimmed by 5 bases and J by 4 bases, leaving 17 bases between them. The CDR3 extends over 15 amino acids.

The chain couples TRBV29-1 to TRBJ2-1; D tentatively fits TRBD1 or TRBD2 (5 bases each). The V and J ends lost 6 bases and 9 bases respectively, with 15 bases between them. Germline lookup yields CDR1 SQVTM and CDR2 ANQGSEA. The CDR3 runs to 12 residues. CDR3 coding DNA: TGCAGCGTCGACGGCCGGGGCGCTGAGCAGTTCTTC. Translation: CSVDGRGAEQFF.

This clonotype came up a few times. This chain connects TRBV7-9 to TRBJ2-2, with 9 nucleotides matching TRBD1. This CDR3 is built from 16 residues. Germline CDR1 is SEHNR and CDR2 is FQNEAQ (reference sequence). V shed 5 bases, J shed 5 bases, and the junction held 9 bases outside the gene matches. The CDR3 sequence is CASSHQDRGDTGELFF. The CDR3 DNA follows: TGTGCCAGCAGCCATCAGGACAGGGGAGATACCGGGGAGCTGTTTTTT. Full variable domain (missing parts from reference TRBV7-9 and TRBJ2-2): DTGVSQNPRHKITKRGQNVTFRCDPISEHNRLYWYRQTLGQGPEFLTYFQNEAQLEKSRLLSDRFSAERPKGSFSTLEIQRTEQGDSAMYLCASSHQDRGDTGELFFGEGSRLTVL.